The next 2 T cell receptor beta chains were all read from a single sample in a study of CD8 T cells in ankylosing spondylitis. No cognate antigen is known for these TCRs. The study's findings and limits: Within ankylosing spondylitis blood, a TCR beta motif made up of seven to nine highly homologous variants appeared to be characteristic.

MiXCR was run by TCRdb on the 5' RACE reads, yielding one entry per CDR3 protein. Of roughly 450,000 distinct CDR3 sequences in the sample, 25% to 30% were seen once. The material sequenced was blood, either unsorted or a sorted T cell fraction (not recorded which). The receptors here all came from a male donor with ankylosing spondylitis.

This clonotype was seen more than once but under ten times. The V call is TRBV2, the J call TRBJ1-5; D is perhaps TRBD1 (5 bases). This CDR3 spans 13 amino acids. V lost 4 bases to trimming and J lost 6 bases, with 10 bases between them. Germline loops: CDR1 SNHLY, CDR2 FYNNEI. The CDR3 DNA reads TGTGCCAGCAGTGTATGGGGGGGTCAGCCCCAGCATTTT. Translating it yields CASSVWGGQPQHF. Variable domain in full (rest from reference TRBV2 and TRBJ1-5): EPEVTQTPSHQVTQMGQEVILRCVPISNHLYFYWYRQILGQKVEFLVSFYNNEISEKSEIFDDQFSVERPDGSNFTLKIRSTKLEDSAMYFCASSVWGGQPQHFGDGTRLSIL.

This clonotype was detected many times. The rearrangement uses TRBV7-2 and TRBJ1-6; no clear D gene. Germline CDR1 and CDR2: SGHTA and FQGNSA. CDR3 length: 13 residues. Between the trimmed V and J ends, which lost 1 base and 7 bases, there was a span of 5 bases. CDR3 in amino acids: CASSLVGNSPLHF. CDR3 bases: TGTGCCAGCAGCTTAGTGGGGAATTCACCCCTCCACTTT. Supplemented by reference TRBV7-2 and TRBJ1-6, the full variable domain reads GAGVSQSPSNKVTEKGKDVELRCDPISGHTALYWYRQSLGQGLEFLIYFQGNSAPDKSGLPSDRFSAERTGGSVSTLTIQRTQQEDSAVYLCASSLVGNSPLHFGNGTRLTVT.